These T cell receptor beta chains were read from a single sample in a study of cytomegalovirus exposure and HLA in healthy donors. Measured with immunoSEQ multiplex PCR; TCRdb has only the in-frame clones, and not every one. Of 150,000 or so clones in the sample, roughly three quarters were seen once. Sequencing input: PBMCs. The receptors stem from a woman aged 40 to 50 in good health and CMV-seronegative. Each CDR3 is given with its conserved first and last residue. Each record gives: clone size, V gene, D gene, J gene, CDR3 DNA, CDR3 protein. D genes are given only for firm matches. Clone size appears in some rows only: once, few, many, or a class for an expanded clone.

>-|TRBV25-1|-|TRBJ1-4
TGTGCCAGCAGTGACCAAAAGCCAGGGTTCGGGGAAAAACTGTTTTTT
CASSDQKPGFGEKLFF
>-|TRBV6-6|-|TRBJ2-7
TGTGCCAGCAGGGACTCCGGTGGGTCCTACGAGCAGTACTTC
CASRDSGGSYEQYF
>-|TRBV7-2|TRBD2|TRBJ2-4
TGTGCCAGCAGCTCGGGACTAGCGGGAGGTGCCAAAAACAGTCAGTACTTC
CASSSGLAGGAKNSQYF
>-|TRBV11-2|-|TRBJ1-1
TGTGCCAGCAGCCCGACGGGGTACACTGAAGCTTTCTTT
CASSPTGYTEAFF
>-|TRBV27|TRBD1|TRBJ2-1
TGTGCCAGCAGTCTCCGCGGGACAGGGGGCTACAATGAGCAGTTCTTC
CASSLRGTGGYNEQFF
>few|TRBV7-9|-|TRBJ2-7
TGTGCCAGCAGCTTAGGGGCGTACGAGCAGTACTTC
CASSLGAYEQYF
>-|TRBV7-2|TRBD2|TRBJ2-5
TGTGCCAGCAGCTTAGGATCCCCCCTAGCGGGGGCGGGGGAGACCCAGTACTTC
CASSLGSPLAGAGETQYF
>-|TRBV28|TRBD2|TRBJ2-5
TGTGCCAGCAGTTCCTCCAGCGGGGGCCAAGAGACCCAGTACTTC
CASSSSSGGQETQYF
>-|TRBV4-2|TRBD2|TRBJ2-7
TGTGCCAGCAGCCAAGGGGAGCGGGAGACCTCCTACGAGCAGTACTTC
CASSQGERETSYEQYF
>-|TRBV28|-|TRBJ1-5
TGTGCCAGCCAATCCAGTCGTAGAGGGCTTACTCAGCCCCAGCATTTT
CASQSSRRGLTQPQHF
>-|TRBV2|-|TRBJ1-5
TGTGCCAGCAGTGAAAGGGGAAATCAGCCCCAGCATTTT
CASSERGNQPQHF
>-|TRBV19|-|TRBJ1-1
TGTGCCAGTATATCCAGCGCAGGGTGGACTGAAGCTTTCTTT
CASISSAGWTEAFF
>-|TRBV10-3|-|TRBJ1-3
TGTGCCATCAGAAACAGGGTCGGAAACACCATATATTTT
CAIRNRVGNTIYF
>-|TRBV7-9|TRBD2|TRBJ2-3
TGTGCCAGCAGCTTAAGGCGGGAGGATCAGCCCCACACAGATACGCAGTATTTT
CASSLRREDQPHTDTQYF
>-|TRBV5-6|TRBD2|TRBJ2-1
TGTGCCAGCAGCTTGGGACTAGCGGGAGGAGGTGAGCAGTTCTTC
CASSLGLAGGGEQFF
>-|TRBV6-6|-|TRBJ2-4
TGTGCCAGCACGGAGAATCTAGCCAAAAACAGTCAGTACTTC
CASTENLAKNSQYF
>-|TRBV7-8|-|TRBJ2-4
TGTGCCAGCAGCTCCCGATCTGACCCTGGGGGGGCCAAAAACATTCAGTACTTC
CASSSRSDPGGAKNIQYF
>-|TRBV27|-|TRBJ2-7
TGTGCCAGCAGTTTGACAGCCTCCTTTTCCTACGAGCAGTACTTC
CASSLTASFSYEQYF
>-|TRBV29-1|TRBD2|TRBJ2-5
TGCAGCGTTGAAGGTTTAGCGGGGGCCGAGTACCAAGAGACCCAGTACTTC
CSVEGLAGAEYQETQYF
>-|TRBV4-1|-|TRBJ2-7
TGCGCCAGCAGCGGACATAACAGGGAGACCTACGAGCAGTACTTC
CASSGHNRETYEQYF
>-|TRBV29-1|-|TRBJ2-7
TGCAGCGTGGCAGGGGGGTCGGACTACGAGCAGTACTTC
CSVAGGSDYEQYF
>-|TRBV7-8|-|TRBJ1-2
TGTGCCAGCAGCTCAGCGACAGCCGGATCTGGCTACACCTTC
CASSSATAGSGYTF
>few|TRBV7-9|-|TRBJ2-5
TGTGCCAGTCGAAGAAGACATCCTCAAGAGACCCAGTACTTC
CASRRRHPQETQYF
>few|TRBV7-9|TRBD2|TRBJ2-7
TGTGCCAGCTACCGAGCGGGGGCCCACTCCTACGAGCAGTACTTC
CASYRAGAHSYEQYF
>-|TRBV4-3|-|TRBJ2-6
TGCGCCAGCAGCCAAGAACCGACAGGGCCGGGGGCCAACGGCCTGACTTTC
CASSQEPTGPGANGLTF
>once|TRBV27|-|TRBJ1-2
TGTGCCAGCAGTTCGTTGACAGGATACTATGGCTACACCTTC
CASSSLTGYYGYTF
>-|TRBV11-2|-|TRBJ1-3
TGTGCCAGCAGCTTTCCCCCGGTCTTCTCTGGAAACACCATATATTTT
CASSFPPVFSGNTIYF
>-|TRBV11-2|-|TRBJ2-2
TGTGCCAGCAGCTTAGGACTTAACACCGGGGAGCTGTTTTTT
CASSLGLNTGELFF
>-|TRBV6-5|TRBD1|TRBJ1-2
TGTGCCAGCAGTTACGACAGGGGTGATGGCTACACCTTC
CASSYDRGDGYTF
>few|TRBV20-1|TRBD1|TRBJ1-2
TGCAGTGCTAAGGGGGCCCCTGGCTACACCTTC
CSAKGAPGYTF
>-|TRBV11-3|TRBD2|TRBJ2-1
TGTGCCAGCAGCGCTCGCCAGACTAGCGGGGAGCAGTTCTTC
CASSARQTSGEQFF
>once|TRBV12-5|-|TRBJ2-7
TGTGCTAGTGGTGTCCTGCAGGATGACGAGCAGTACTTC
CASGVLQDDEQYF
>-|TRBV28|-|TRBJ2-1
TGTGCCAGCAGTTTACAACAGGGATCCGGGCCGTTCTTC
CASSLQQGSGPFF